This is a list of T cell receptor beta chains from one sample in a study of cytomegalovirus exposure and HLA in healthy donors. Sequencing was performed with immunoSEQ multiplex PCR; in TCRdb, only in-frame clones are kept and a portion is missing. This sample carries roughly 200,000 clones, roughly an eighth of them seen once, and the ten largest clones take less than 8.5%. The sample comprised PBMCs. The receptor source for this set is a man aged 45 to 65 in good health and CMV-seropositive. CDR3s include the opening cysteine and the closing phenylalanine or tryptophan. D genes are given only for firm matches. A row's size may be missing; if present it is once, few, many or a size class.

TRBD1	17	TRBV18	TRBJ1-2	few	TGTGCCAGCTCACCTAGCCCAGGACAGGACGTAGCCTATGGCTACACCTTC	CASSPSPGQDVAYGYTF
TRBD1	16	TRBV5-1	TRBJ2-3	few	TGCGCCAGCAGCTTGGCTGGGACAGGGGGGGCAGATACGCAGTATTTT	CASSLAGTGGADTQYF
.	15	TRBV5-4	TRBJ1-4	few	TGTGCCAGCAGCTTAACGGCGGGCTCTAATGAAAAACTGTTTTTT	CASSLTAGSNEKLFF
.	13	TRBV11-2	TRBJ1-1	few	TGTGCCAGCAGCTTTGACAGGTGGACTGAAGCTTTCTTT	CASSFDRWTEAFF
.	15	TRBV7-2	TRBJ1-6	.	TGTGCCAGCAGCTTAGAACAGATATCTAATTCACCCCTCCACTTT	CASSLEQISNSPLHF
TRBD1	14	TRBV28	TRBJ1-3	.	TGTGCCAGCAGGCAGGGGGGATCTGGAAACACCATATATTTT	CASRQGGSGNTIYF
.	15	TRBV6-1	TRBJ2-2	.	TGTGCCAGCAGTGAATTTCGGGCGAACACCGGGGAGCTGTTTTTT	CASSEFRANTGELFF
.	15	TRBV2	TRBJ2-3	.	TGTGCCAGCAGCTTACAGGGAAGAGGCACAGATACGCAGTATTTT	CASSLQGRGTDTQYF
TRBD1	14	TRBV11-3	TRBJ2-7	few	TGTGCCAGCAGCGTCTACAGGGGAGCCTACGAGCAGTACTTC	CASSVYRGAYEQYF
.	15	TRBV14	TRBJ1-6	few	TGTGCCAGCAGCCAAGGGACAGACTATAATTCACCCCTCCACTTT	CASSQGTDYNSPLHF
.	15	TRBV4-3	TRBJ1-5	.	TGCGCCAGCAGCCAAGATGGTCAGGGCGGTCAGCCCCAGCATTTT	CASSQDGQGGQPQHF
TRBD1	17	TRBV28	TRBJ1-2	few	TGTGCCAGCAGTTTTAGACCGGACAGGGGCTACCTCTATGGCTACACCTTC	CASSFRPDRGYLYGYTF
.	14	TRBV6-5	TRBJ1-1	.	TGTGCCAGCAGTGAGGCAGGGCCTAACACTGAAGCTTTCTTT	CASSEAGPNTEAFF
.	15	TRBV7-6	TRBJ2-7	few	TGTGCCAGCAGCTTACTCGGAATAGGGGGGGGCGAGCAGTACTTC	CASSLLGIGGGEQYF
TRBD1	14	TRBV5-4	TRBJ1-1	.	TGTGCCAGCAGGCTCACAGGGGGCGTCACTGAAGCTTTCTTT	CASRLTGGVTEAFF